This T cell receptor beta chain derives from a study of blood T cells in healthy people across ages. It was with a sample-barcoded 5' primer and a J-beta primer mix that a second PCR of roughly 6 to 11 cycles was run. In TCRdb, the 5' RACE reads were re-called with MiXCR into one record per CDR3 protein. Among over a million distinct CDR3 sequences listed, 35% to 45% were seen once. A few counts support this clonotype. The V gene lost 0 bases and the J gene lost 5 bases, with 11 bases spanning the gap. This CDR3 contains 14 residues. Per the germline V gene, CDR1 is SGHRS and CDR2 is YFSETQ. The chain couples TRBV5-1 to TRBJ1-2; D is unclear. The specimen was blood. The sequence was collected from a woman between 18 and 30 years old in good health. The CDR3, as DNA: TGCGCCAGCAGCTTGGGGACCGCCGAATATGGCTACACCTTC. It yields the protein CASSLGTAEYGYTF.